Each of the 13 T cell receptor beta chains below was sequenced from the same sample in a study of blood T cell repertoires in COVID-19 (TCRdb year 2020). The receptor library was made with the immunoSEQ multiplex PCR assay. What TCRdb holds here is the immuneACCESS table cut down to in-frame rearrangements. Part of the clones is not present; checked against another copy, under half of the missing clones reflect an unresolved V gene, and the others are unexplained. For this sample the table gives 30,000 to 40,000 clones, of which about nine tenths were detected only once. Together, the top ten hold around an eighth of the sample. Sequenced material: peripheral blood. Receptors originate from a man between 60 and 75 years old with active COVID-19.

This chain links TRBV2 with TRBJ2-3; 10 bases agree with TRBD2. Germline assignment: CDR1 SNHLY and CDR2 FYNNEI. This CDR3 has 14 amino acids. Trimming at V came to 8 bases and at J to 4 bases, leaving 6 bases not matched to a gene. The chain's CDR3 is CASAQRGGADTQYF. CDR3 DNA sequence: TGTGCCAGCGCCCAGCGGGGGGGTGCAGATACGCAGTATTTT.

The chain joins TRBV7-8 to TRBJ2-1; D is unresolved. The V gene's germline CDR1 is SGHVS and CDR2 FQNEAQ. V lost 1 base and J lost 4, with 14 bases in between. The length of the CDR3 is 16 residues. CDR3: CASSLGRLVIYNEQFF. The CDR3 region has the DNA TGTGCCAGCAGCTTAGGACGGCTAGTTATTTACAATGAGCAGTTCTTC.

The chain couples TRBV6-5 to TRBJ2-2; 7 nucleotides align to TRBD2. The CDR3 sequence is 13 residues long. J gave up 5 bases and V 6 bases, and 3 bases lay outside the gene matches. Germline CDR1 and CDR2: MNHEY and SVGAGI. CDR3 loop: CASRTGGTGELFF. The CDR3 DNA reads TGTGCCAGCAGAACGGGGGGAACCGGGGAGCTGTTTTTT.

The rearrangement joins TRBV24-1 to TRBJ2-7, with 7 bases lining up with TRBD1. From germline, CDR1 is KGHDR and CDR2 SFDVKD. This CDR3 is built from 13 residues. Trimming removed 4 bases from V and 5 bases from J; junction bases left unmatched: 4. CDR3 in amino acids: CATSEAGGNEQYF. The DNA of the CDR3 is TGTGCCACCAGTGAGGCAGGGGGTAACGAGCAGTACTTC.

This clone was picked up a small number of times. The chain employs TRBV6-5 and TRBJ2-7; D not resolved. Germline CDR1 MNHEY, CDR2 SVGAGI. Trimming removed 8 bases at V and 3 bases at J, with 11 bases between. The CDR3 has 12 amino acids. In nucleotides, the CDR3 is TGTGCCAGCTGGAACTACGTCTACGAGCAGTACTTC. Its translation is CASWNYVYEQYF.

To note about this clone: The sample carries other DNA sequences with the same CDR3. The chain joins TRBV11-2 to TRBJ2-3; the match to TRBD2 covers 10 bases. Germline V gene sequence: CDR1 SGHAT, CDR2 FQNNGV. The trim removed 5 bases at V and 0 bases at J, leaving 8 bases unmatched. The CDR3 sequence is 17 residues long. As DNA, the CDR3 is TGTGCCAGCAGCCCGCGACTAGCGGGCGATAGCACAGATACGCAGTATTTT. Its protein is CASSPRLAGDSTDTQYF. Variable domain in full (rest from reference TRBV11-2 and TRBJ2-3): EAGVAQSPRYKIIEKRQSVAFWCNPISGHATLYWYQQILGQGPKLLIQFQNNGVVDDSQLPKDRFSAERLKGVDSTLKIQPAKLEDSAVYLCASSPRLAGDSTDTQYFGPGTRLTVL.

This rearrangement joins TRBV5-1 to TRBJ2-3; 8 bases align to TRBD2. V lost 0 bases to trimming and J lost 7 bases; unmatched junction nucleotides: 7. The CDR3 runs 15 residues. Germline V gives CDR1 SGHRS, CDR2 YFSETQ. For the CDR3, the DNA is TGCGCCAGCAGCTTGGACGGGAGCGGGGGAAATACGCAGTATTTT. Protein product: CASSLDGSGGNTQYF.

V gene TRBV7-2 combines with J gene TRBJ2-3, with 11 bases identical to TRBD2. Germline assignment: CDR1 SGHTA and CDR2 FQGNSA. The CDR3 is 17 amino acids. Trimming removed 0 bases from V and 1 base from J; junction bases left unmatched: 3. The CDR3 DNA follows: TGTGCCAGCAGCTTAGCCGCACTAGCGGGAGGCACAGATACGCAGTATTTT. Translated: CASSLAALAGGTDTQYF.

The V gene is TRBV7-2, the J gene TRBJ2-3; 8 nucleotides line up with TRBD2. The V gene's germline CDR1 is SGHTA and CDR2 FQGNSA. The CDR3 has 15 amino acids. V shed 4 bases and J 0 bases; nucleotides not matched to a gene: 3. For the CDR3, the DNA is TGTGCCAGCAGCTACGGACTAGCTAGCACAGATACGCAGTATTTT. Residues: CASSYGLASTDTQYF.

The V call is TRBV21-1, the J call TRBJ2-1; TRBD2 is taken as the D call from the table, unchecked against the DNA. TRBV21-1 is reported as a pseudogene. The length of the CDR3 is 13 residues. CDR3 nucleotide sequence: TGTCCTAGAGCATCGTTTCATAACAATGAGCAGTTCTTC. It translates to CPRASFHNNEQFF.

The V gene is TRBV6-5, the J gene TRBJ1-3; D is undetermined. CDR1 is MNHEY and CDR2 is SVGAGI in the germline V gene. Between the trimmed V and J ends, which lost 8 bases and 3 bases, there was a span of 8 bases. The CDR3 covers 12 residues. In DNA form, the CDR3 reads TGTGCCAGCTCACGGGTTGGAAACACCATATATTTT. Encoded protein: CASSRVGNTIYF.

V is TRBV12-2 and J is TRBJ2-2; TRBD2 is taken as the D call from the table, unchecked against the DNA. TRBV12-2 is a listed pseudogene. The CDR3 totals 18 residues. The DNA for the CDR3 is TGTGCAAGTCCCCAGCACCTAGCGGGAGGAGTTTTAACCGGGGAGCTGTTTTTT. This encodes CASPQHLAGGVLTGELFF.

The V gene is TRBV20-1, the J gene TRBJ1-2; D remains ambiguous. Trimming pared 3 bases from V and 4 bases from J, leaving 12 bases between. This CDR3 is built from 13 residues. Germline CDR1 and CDR2: DFQATT and SNEGSKA (reference sequence). The CDR3 sequence: CSASNPRSYGYTF. CDR3 bases: TGCAGTGCTAGTAATCCTCGGAGCTATGGCTACACCTTC.